The rows below give T cell receptor beta chains drawn from one sample of a study of CD8+ T cells in alopecia areata. The assay was immunoSEQ multiplex PCR, and TCRdb's table has in-frame clones only and misses some. This repertoire shows 150,000 or so clones, about three fifths found once; its top ten account for approximately 16%. Sequencing used CD4+ T cells sorted from blood, obtained between weeks 55 and 70, from a patient treated with tofacitinib. The receptor source for this set is a human donor with alopecia areata. The CDR3 runs from the conserved cysteine through the conserved F or W. The D gene is left open where the match is weak. Rows give clone size only sometimes, using once, few, many, or a class for an expanded clone.

J gene	clone size	V gene	D gene	CDR3 protein	CDR3 DNA
TRBJ1-6	.	TRBV5-4	.	CASSLAGTPLHF	TGTGCCAGCAGCTTGGCGGGGACACCCCTCCACTTT
TRBJ2-5	.	TRBV5-1	.	CASSLARQAIQETQYF	TGCGCCAGCAGCTTGGCACGGCAGGCAATTCAAGAGACCCAGTACTTC
TRBJ1-2	.	TRBV7-9	TRBD1	CASSLALGQVDGYTF	TGTGCCAGCAGCTTAGCGCTAGGACAGGTTGATGGCTACACCTTC
TRBJ1-2	.	TRBV7-2	.	CASSLAKGIGYTF	TGTGCCAGCAGCTTAGCGAAGGGTATTGGCTACACCTTC
TRBJ1-5	few	TRBV30	TRBD1	CAWEMKRGLPQHF	TGTGCCTGGGAGATGAAGAGGGGGCTGCCCCAGCATTTT
TRBJ2-3	few	TRBV6-1	TRBD2	CASSETSGGSSRRDTQYF	TGTGCCAGCAGCGAAACTAGCGGGGGATCGAGCCGTAGAGATACGCAGTATTTT
TRBJ2-3	.	TRBV30	TRBD2	CAWSPSGGAFADTQYF	TGTGCCTGGAGTCCGAGCGGGGGGGCGTTCGCAGATACGCAGTATTTT
TRBJ1-4	.	TRBV29-1	.	CSVWSANEKLFF	TGCAGCGTATGGTCGGCTAATGAAAAACTGTTTTTT
TRBJ1-4	.	TRBV5-1	.	CASSLGSAGEKLFF	TGCGCCAGCAGCTTGGGGTCAGCTGGTGAAAAACTGTTTTTT
TRBJ1-2	.	TRBV29-1	.	CSVAGTNYGYTF	TGCAGCGTTGCCGGGACTAACTATGGCTACACCTTC
TRBJ1-2	.	TRBV2	.	CASRPGRSYGYTF	TGTGCCAGCAGACCGGGCCGTTCCTATGGCTACACCTTC
TRBJ2-7	.	TRBV6-5	TRBD1	CASSSDRGTYEQYF	TGTGCCAGCAGTAGCGACAGGGGGACGTACGAGCAGTACTTC
TRBJ2-7	.	TRBV6-5	.	CASSYSGGGLYSEQYF	TGTGCCAGCAGTTACTCGGGTGGCGGGCTGTACTCCGAGCAGTACTTC
TRBJ1-1	few	TRBV30	.	CAWSWQAHAFF	TGTGCCTGGAGTTGGCAGGCGCACGCTTTCTTT
TRBJ2-7	.	TRBV30	.	CAWSRPPYEQYF	TGTGCCTGGAGTCGTCCTCCATACGAGCAGTACTTC
TRBJ1-2	.	TRBV27	.	CASRAGTYGYTF	TGTGCCAGCAGGGCAGGGACCTATGGCTACACCTTC
TRBJ1-1	once	TRBV30	.	CAWSYRETGAFF	TGTGCCTGGAGTTACAGGGAGACCGGGGCTTTCTTT
TRBJ2-7	.	TRBV27	TRBD2	CASRRSGGATYEQYF	TGTGCCAGCAGACGCTCGGGGGGGGCTACCTACGAGCAGTACTTC
TRBJ1-2	.	TRBV4-1	.	CASSQEGAARNYGYTF	TGCGCCAGCAGCCAAGAGGGTGCTGCCAGGAACTATGGCTACACCTTC
TRBJ2-7	.	TRBV29-1	.	CSVSLEDYEQYF	TGCAGCGTCTCGCTCGAGGACTACGAGCAGTACTTC
TRBJ2-1	.	TRBV9	TRBD2	CASSVGGSGGNNEQFF	TGTGCCAGCAGCGTAGGAGGTAGCGGGGGGAACAATGAGCAGTTCTTC
TRBJ2-7	.	TRBV12-5	.	CASGLVLGRLSYEQYF	TGTGCTAGTGGTTTGGTACTCGGGCGCCTCTCCTACGAGCAGTACTTC
TRBJ1-1	few	TRBV25-1	TRBD1	CASRRRQGAEAFF	TGTGCCAGCAGGCGGAGACAGGGCGCTGAAGCTTTCTTT
TRBJ2-6	.	TRBV18	.	CASSSASSGANVLTF	TGTGCCAGCTCGTCGGCCAGCTCTGGGGCCAACGTCCTGACTTTC
TRBJ1-6	.	TRBV30	.	CAWNPPQGWNSPLHF	TGTGCCTGGAACCCCCCACAGGGATGGAATTCACCCCTCCACTTT
TRBJ1-5	.	TRBV2	.	CAGSGEGNQPQHF	TGTGCCGGGAGTGGGGAGGGCAATCAGCCCCAGCATTTT
TRBJ2-3	few	TRBV29-1	.	CSVVLQGASTDTQYF	TGCAGCGTTGTTCTACAGGGAGCTAGCACAGATACGCAGTATTTT
TRBJ2-5	few	TRBV5-4	.	CASSLPGEETQYF	TGTGCCAGCAGCTTGCCGGGGGAAGAGACCCAGTACTTC